The 9 T cell receptor beta chains reported below all come from one sample, sequenced in a study of T cell repertoires in cytomegalovirus infection. TCRdb analysed the reads with MiXCR anew, one entry per CDR3 protein. This table has some 450,000 distinct CDR3 sequences, approximately 32% appearing once. The sample was PBMCs. The receptors shown here come from a human donor in good health (CMV status not recorded). Some clones in this sample may be carry-over from other donors' samples.

CDR3 nucleotide sequence: TGCAGTGCTAGACAGCCCGACCGGGACGAGCAGTACTTC. Translation: CSARQPDRDEQYF. The genes are TRBV20-1 and TRBJ2-7; no definite D call. The V end lost 2 bases, the J end lost 5 bases, and 13 bases lay between the germline ends. The CDR3 totals 13 residues. Germline-derived CDR1 and CDR2 are DFQATT and SNEGSKA (reference sequence).

This clonotype was counted between two and nine times. This chain uses TRBV6-6 with TRBJ2-3; D not resolved. Trimming removed 2 bases from V and 2 bases from J, with 14 bases in between. CDR3 length: 16 residues. Germline loops: CDR1 MNHNY, CDR2 SVGAGI (reference sequence). CDR3 coding DNA: TGTGCCAGCAGTTACCGCCCCGTCAGCCTCACAGATACGCAGTATTTT. Encoded protein: CASSYRPVSLTDTQYF.

The sample holds a few counts of this clonotype. V gene TRBV4-1 combines with J gene TRBJ2-5; 7 positions match TRBD1. The length of the CDR3 is 15 residues. Germline V gives CDR1 MGHRA, CDR2 YSYEKL. Trimming removed 1 base from V and 5 bases from J; junction bases left unmatched: 7. CDR3 in DNA: TGCGCCAGCAGCCAAGGGGACAGTTGGCCGGAGACCCAGTACTTC. Translation gives CASSQGDSWPETQYF.

This chain's CDR3 is CASSLEGTGANVLTF. The CDR3 DNA sequence: TGTGCCAGCAGTTTAGAAGGGACTGGGGCCAACGTCCTGACTTTC. This rearrangement joins TRBV27 to TRBJ2-6; no clear D. Trimming pared 2 bases from V and 2 bases from J, leaving 7 bases between. Germline CDR1 and CDR2: MNHEY and SMNVEV (reference sequence). The CDR3 runs 15 residues.

This chain connects TRBV2 to TRBJ2-1, with D maybe TRBD1 (6 bases). The CDR3 totals 14 residues. Germline lookup yields CDR1 SNHLY and CDR2 FYNNEI. Trimming shortened V by 3 bases and J by 7 bases, and 13 bases separated the two germline ends. CDR3 nucleotides: TGTGCCAGCAGTGAGCAGGGGTTTGGAAATGAGCAGTTCTTC. Encoded protein: CASSEQGFGNEQFF.

This clonotype was detected a few times. CDR3 amino acids: CASSPPRGPSTDTQYF. In DNA, the CDR3 is TGTGCCAGCTCACCGCCCAGGGGGCCTAGCACAGATACGCAGTATTTT. The chain recombines TRBV18 with TRBJ2-3, with 8 bases that match TRBD1. Germline CDR1 reads KGHSH; CDR2 reads LQKENI. CDR3 length: 16 residues. The ends lost 3 bases at V and 0 bases at J; junction bases unmatched: 5.

The CDR3: CASSYSRGPSTDTQYF. The DNA of the CDR3 is TGTGCCAGCAGTTACTCGCGGGGGCCTAGCACAGATACGCAGTATTTT. The J gene is TRBJ2-3, the V gene TRBV6-5; tentatively, D is TRBD2 (7 bases). With 0 bases removed from V and 0 bases from J, the gap between germline ends came to 10 bases. CDR3 size: 16 residues. The germline CDR1 and CDR2 sequences are MNHEY and SVGAGI.

This clonotype was counted ten times or more. The chain joins TRBV7-3 to TRBJ2-1; D not certain. The V gene's germline CDR1 is SGHTA and CDR2 FQGTGA. This CDR3 is built from 17 residues. V was trimmed by 2 bases and J by 3 bases, leaving 17 bases between them. The CDR3 DNA follows: TGTGCCAGCAGCTTAGGTGGCGTGTTTATAGACTACAATGAGCAGTTCTTC. Protein product: CASSLGGVFIDYNEQFF.

The chain employs TRBV7-6 and TRBJ2-4, with D maybe TRBD2 (5 bases). Germline CDR1 reads SGHVS; CDR2 reads FNYEAQ. V lost 4 bases and J 1 base, leaving 17 bases between the germline ends. This CDR3 spans 17 amino acids. This chain's CDR3 is CASSSNGGREAKNIQYF. The CDR3 nucleotides read TGTGCCAGCAGCTCGAATGGTGGTAGGGAGGCCAAAAACATTCAGTACTTC.